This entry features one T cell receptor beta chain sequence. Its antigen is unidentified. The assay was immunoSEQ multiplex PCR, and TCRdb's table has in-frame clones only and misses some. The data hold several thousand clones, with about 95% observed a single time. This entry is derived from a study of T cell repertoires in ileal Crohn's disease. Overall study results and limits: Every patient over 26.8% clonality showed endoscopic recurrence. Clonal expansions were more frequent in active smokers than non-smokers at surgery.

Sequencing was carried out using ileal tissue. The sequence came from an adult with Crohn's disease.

The CDR3 protein is CASSKQTQGTEAFF. Here the CDR3 DNA reads TGTGCCAGCAGCAAACAGACCCAGGGCACTGAAGCTTTCTTT. This sequence joins TRBV7-6 and TRBJ1-1; TRBD1 might be the D (5 bases). The CDR3 contains 14 residues. Germline CDR1 reads SGHVS; CDR2 reads FNYEAQ. Trimming took 5 bases from V and 4 from J, leaving 14 bases between them.